This T cell receptor (beta chain) was observed in a study of T cell repertoires in cytomegalovirus infection. This clonotype has a single count. No antigen is known for it. TCRdb re-called the reads through MiXCR, storing one row per CDR3 protein. Counted here are approximately 1,000,000 distinct CDR3 sequences, around 31% occurring once; the ten biggest clones make up over 11%. V was pared by 3 bases and J by 2 bases, with 8 bases of the junction left unmatched. In germline, CDR1 is ENHRY, CDR2 SYGVKD. The CDR3 is 17 residues long. Sample: cultured CD8+ T cells from PBMCs, taken from culture after CMV antigen stimulation. The gene calls are TRBV10-3 and TRBJ2-1; 9 nucleotides align to TRBD1. The source is a human donor in good health (CMV status not recorded). Some clones in this sample may be carry-over from other donors' samples. CDR3 nucleotide sequence: TGTGCCATCAGTGAAAGAAACCGGGACAGGGCCTACAATGAGCAGTTCTTC. This translates into CAISERNRDRAYNEQFF.